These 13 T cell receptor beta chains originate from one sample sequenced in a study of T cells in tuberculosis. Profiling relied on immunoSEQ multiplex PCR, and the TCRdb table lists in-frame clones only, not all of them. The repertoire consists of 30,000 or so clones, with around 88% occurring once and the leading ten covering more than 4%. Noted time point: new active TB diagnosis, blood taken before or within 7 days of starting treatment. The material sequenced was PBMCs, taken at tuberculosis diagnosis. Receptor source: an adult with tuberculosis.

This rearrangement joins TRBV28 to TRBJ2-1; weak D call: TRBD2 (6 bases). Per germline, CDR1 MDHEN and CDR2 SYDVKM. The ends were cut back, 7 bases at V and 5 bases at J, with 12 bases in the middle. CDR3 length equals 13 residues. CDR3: CASTSGGHNEQFF. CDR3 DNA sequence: TGTGCCAGCACGTCCGGGGGACACAATGAGCAGTTCTTC.

The CDR3 coding sequence is TGCGCCAGCAGCTTAGGACAGGCCTATAACTATGGCTACACCTTC. Translating it yields CASSLGQAYNYGYTF. The chain combines TRBV5-1 with TRBJ1-2; 7 bases are a match to TRBD1. The germline V gene encodes CDR1 SGHRS and CDR2 YFSETQ. The V and J ends lost 2 bases and 1 base, in that order; junction bases with no gene match: 5. This CDR3 is built from 15 residues.

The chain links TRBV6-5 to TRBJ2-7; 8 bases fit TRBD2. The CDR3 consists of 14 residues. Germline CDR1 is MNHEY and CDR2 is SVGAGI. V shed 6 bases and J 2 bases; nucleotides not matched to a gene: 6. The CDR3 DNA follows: TGTGCCAGCAGGCGACACGGGGGGGCCTACGAGCAGTACTTC. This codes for CASRRHGGAYEQYF.

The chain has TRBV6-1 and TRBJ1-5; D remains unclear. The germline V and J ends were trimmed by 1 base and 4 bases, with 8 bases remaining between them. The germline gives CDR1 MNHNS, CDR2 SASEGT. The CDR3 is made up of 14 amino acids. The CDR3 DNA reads TGTGCCAGCAGTGAAGTAACTCGTAATCAGCCCCAGCATTTT. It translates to CASSEVTRNQPQHF.

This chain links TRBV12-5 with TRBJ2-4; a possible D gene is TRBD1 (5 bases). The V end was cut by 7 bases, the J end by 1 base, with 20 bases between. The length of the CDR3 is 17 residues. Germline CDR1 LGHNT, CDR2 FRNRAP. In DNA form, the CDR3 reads TGTGCTAGTGCCCATCTCCAGGGTGTTTCGGCCAAAAACATTCAGTACTTC. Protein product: CASAHLQGVSAKNIQYF.

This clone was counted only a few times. CDR3 DNA: TGCGCCAGCAGCCAATATACAGGAGGCAATCAGCCCCAGCATTTT. This gives the protein CASSQYTGGNQPQHF. The genes are TRBV4-1 and TRBJ1-5; D might be TRBD1 (5 bases). Between the trimmed V and J ends, which lost 2 bases and 2 bases, there was a span of 10 bases. This CDR3 contains 15 residues. Germline V gene lookup returns CDR1 MGHRA and CDR2 YSYEKL.

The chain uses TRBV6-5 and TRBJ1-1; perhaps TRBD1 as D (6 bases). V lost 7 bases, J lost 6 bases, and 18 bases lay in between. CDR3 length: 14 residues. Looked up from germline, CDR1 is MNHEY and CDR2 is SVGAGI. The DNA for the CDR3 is TGTGCCAGCACCACCGGAGGCAGGGGCTCTGAAGCTTTCTTT. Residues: CASTTGGRGSEAFF.

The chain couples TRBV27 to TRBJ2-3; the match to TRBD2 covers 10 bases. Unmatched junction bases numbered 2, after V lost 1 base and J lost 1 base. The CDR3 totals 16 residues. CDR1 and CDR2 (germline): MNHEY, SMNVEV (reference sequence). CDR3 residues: CASSLYSGRRTDTQYF. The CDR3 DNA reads TGTGCCAGCAGTTTATATAGCGGGAGGCGCACAGATACGCAGTATTTT.

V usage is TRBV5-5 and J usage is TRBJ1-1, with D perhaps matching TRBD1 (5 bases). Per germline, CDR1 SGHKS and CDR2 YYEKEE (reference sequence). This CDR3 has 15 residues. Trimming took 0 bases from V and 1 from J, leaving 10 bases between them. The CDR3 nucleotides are TGTGCCAGCAGCTTGGAGGCCAGGGCGAACACTGAAGCTTTCTTT. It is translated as CASSLEARANTEAFF. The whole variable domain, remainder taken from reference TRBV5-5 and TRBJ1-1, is DAGVTQSPTHLIKTRGQQVTLRCSPISGHKSVSWYQQVLGQGPQFIFQYYEKEERGRGNFPDRFSARQFPNYSSELNVNALLLGDSALYLCASSLEARANTEAFFGQGTRLTVV.

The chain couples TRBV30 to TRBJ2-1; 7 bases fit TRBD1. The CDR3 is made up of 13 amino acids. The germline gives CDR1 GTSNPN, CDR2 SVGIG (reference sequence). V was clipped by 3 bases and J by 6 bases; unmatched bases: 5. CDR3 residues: CAWRNRGGNEQFF. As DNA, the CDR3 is TGTGCCTGGAGAAACAGGGGCGGCAATGAGCAGTTCTTC.

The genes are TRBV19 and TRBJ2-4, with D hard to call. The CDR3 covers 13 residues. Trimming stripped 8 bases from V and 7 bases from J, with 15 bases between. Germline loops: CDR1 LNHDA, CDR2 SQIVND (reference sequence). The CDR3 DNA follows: TGTGCCAGTCGAACTGCCGGGTCCAACATTCAGTACTTC. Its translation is CASRTAGSNIQYF. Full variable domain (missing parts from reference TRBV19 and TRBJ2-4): DGGITQSPKYLFRKEGQNVTLSCEQNLNHDAMYWYRQDPGQGLRLIYYSQIVNDFQKGDIAEGYSVSREKKESFPLTVTSAQKNPTAFYLCASRTAGSNIQYFGAGTRLSVL.

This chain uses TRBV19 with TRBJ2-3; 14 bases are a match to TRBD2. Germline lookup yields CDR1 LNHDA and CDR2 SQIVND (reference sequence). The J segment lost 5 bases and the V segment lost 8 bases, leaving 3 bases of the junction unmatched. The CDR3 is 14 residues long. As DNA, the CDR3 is TGTGCCAGTGGGACTAGCGGGAGAAAAGATACGCAGTATTTT. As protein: CASGTSGRKDTQYF.

The CDR3 sequence is CASSYGTGGSSEKLFF. CDR3 DNA: TGTGCCAGCAGTTACGGGACAGGGGGAAGTAGTGAAAAACTGTTTTTT. This rearrangement joins TRBV6-6 to TRBJ1-4; 11 nucleotides match TRBD1. V lost 2 bases, J lost 7 bases, and 6 bases stayed unmatched. This CDR3 has 16 residues. Per germline, CDR1 MNHNY and CDR2 SVGAGI (reference sequence).